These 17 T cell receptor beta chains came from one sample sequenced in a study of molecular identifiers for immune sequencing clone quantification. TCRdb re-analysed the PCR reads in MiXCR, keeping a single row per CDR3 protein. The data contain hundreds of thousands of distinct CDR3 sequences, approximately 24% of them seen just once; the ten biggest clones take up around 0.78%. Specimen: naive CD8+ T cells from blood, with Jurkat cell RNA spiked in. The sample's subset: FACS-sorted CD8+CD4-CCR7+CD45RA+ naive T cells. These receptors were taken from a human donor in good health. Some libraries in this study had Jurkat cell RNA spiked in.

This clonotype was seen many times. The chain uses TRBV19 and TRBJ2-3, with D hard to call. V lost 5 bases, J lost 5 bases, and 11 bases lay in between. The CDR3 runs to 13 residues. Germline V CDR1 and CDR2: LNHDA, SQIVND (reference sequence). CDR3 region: CASSFRPLDTQYF. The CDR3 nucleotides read TGTGCCAGTAGTTTCCGCCCCTTAGATACGCAGTATTTT.

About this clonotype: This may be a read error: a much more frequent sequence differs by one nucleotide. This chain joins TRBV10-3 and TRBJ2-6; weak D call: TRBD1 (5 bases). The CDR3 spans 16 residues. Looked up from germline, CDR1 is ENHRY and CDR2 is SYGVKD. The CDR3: CAISEPTTSGASVLTF. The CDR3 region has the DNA TGTGCCATCAGTGAGCCCACAACTTCTGGGGCCAGCGTCCTGACTTTC.

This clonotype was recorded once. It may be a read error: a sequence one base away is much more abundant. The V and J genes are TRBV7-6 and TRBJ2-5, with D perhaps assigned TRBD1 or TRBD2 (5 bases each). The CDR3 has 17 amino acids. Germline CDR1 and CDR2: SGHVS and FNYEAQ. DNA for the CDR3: TGTGCCAGCAGCTTAAGGAGTCAGTGGGGGAACCAAGAGCCCCAGTACTTC. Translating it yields CASSLRSQWGNQEPQYF.

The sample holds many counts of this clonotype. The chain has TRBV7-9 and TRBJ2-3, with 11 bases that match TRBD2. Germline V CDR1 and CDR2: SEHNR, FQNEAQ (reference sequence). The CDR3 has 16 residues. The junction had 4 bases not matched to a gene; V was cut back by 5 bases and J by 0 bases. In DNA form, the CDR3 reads TGTGCCAGCAGCCGACTAGCGGGATACAGCACAGATACGCAGTATTTT. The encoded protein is CASSRLAGYSTDTQYF.

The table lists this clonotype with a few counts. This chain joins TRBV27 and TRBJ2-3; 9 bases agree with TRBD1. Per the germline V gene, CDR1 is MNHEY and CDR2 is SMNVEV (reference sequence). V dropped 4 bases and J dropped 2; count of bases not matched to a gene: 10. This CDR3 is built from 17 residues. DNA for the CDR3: TGTGCCAGCAGTTGGGACCCCTTACAGGGGGCCACAGATACGCAGTATTTT. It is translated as CASSWDPLQGATDTQYF.

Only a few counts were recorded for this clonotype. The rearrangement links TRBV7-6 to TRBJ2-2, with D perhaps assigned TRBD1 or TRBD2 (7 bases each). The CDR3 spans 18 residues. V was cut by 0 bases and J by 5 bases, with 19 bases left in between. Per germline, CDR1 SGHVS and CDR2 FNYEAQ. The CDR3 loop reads CASSLATPTGEGTGELFF. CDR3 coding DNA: TGTGCCAGCAGCTTAGCAACCCCCACAGGGGAGGGGACCGGGGAGCTGTTTTTT.

In DNA, the CDR3 is TGTGCCAGCAGCCAAGGACTCGGGGACTACGAGCAGTACTTC. Protein product: CASSQGLGDYEQYF. V usage is TRBV3-1 and J usage is TRBJ2-7, with a possible D match to TRBD2 (5 bases). The germline V gene encodes CDR1 LGHDT and CDR2 YNNKEL (reference sequence). The CDR3 is 14 residues long. V shed 1 base and J shed 3 bases, with 10 bases lying between them.

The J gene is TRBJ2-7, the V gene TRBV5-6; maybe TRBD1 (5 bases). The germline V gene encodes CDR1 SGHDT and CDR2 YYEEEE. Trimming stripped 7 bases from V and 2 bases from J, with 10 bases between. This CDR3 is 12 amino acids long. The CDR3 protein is CASHQQAYEQYF. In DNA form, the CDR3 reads TGTGCCAGCCACCAACAGGCCTACGAGCAGTACTTC.

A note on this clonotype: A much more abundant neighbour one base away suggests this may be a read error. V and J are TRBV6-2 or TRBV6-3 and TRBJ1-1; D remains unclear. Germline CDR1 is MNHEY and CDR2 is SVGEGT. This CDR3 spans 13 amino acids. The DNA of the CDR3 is TGTGCCAGCAGTTACTGGCAGAACACTGAAGCTCTCTTT. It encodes CASSYWQNTEALF.

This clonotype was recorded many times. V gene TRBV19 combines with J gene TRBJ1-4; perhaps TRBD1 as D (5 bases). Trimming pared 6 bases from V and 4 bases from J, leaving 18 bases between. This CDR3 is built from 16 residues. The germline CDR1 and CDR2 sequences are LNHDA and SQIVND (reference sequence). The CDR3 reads CASSPLPGPYNEKLFF. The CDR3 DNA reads TGTGCCAGTAGCCCACTTCCGGGACCTTATAATGAAAAACTGTTTTTT.

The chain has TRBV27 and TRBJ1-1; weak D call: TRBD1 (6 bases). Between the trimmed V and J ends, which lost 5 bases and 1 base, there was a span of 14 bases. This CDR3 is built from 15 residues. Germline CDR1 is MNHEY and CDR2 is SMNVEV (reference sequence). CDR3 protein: CASSGPDRQNTEAFF. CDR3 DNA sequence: TGTGCCAGCAGTGGGCCGGACAGACAGAACACTGAAGCTTTCTTT.

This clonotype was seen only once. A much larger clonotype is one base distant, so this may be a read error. CDR3: CASSLARGRTDTQYF. Written as DNA, the CDR3 is TGCGCCAGCAGCTTGGCCCGGGGTCGCACAGATACGCAGTATTTT. The chain recombines TRBV5-1 with TRBJ2-3; tentative D call: TRBD2 (5 bases). There are 15 residues in the CDR3. Trimming cost V 0 bases and J 1 base, with 9 bases left between them. Germline CDR1 is SGHRS and CDR2 is YFSETQ.

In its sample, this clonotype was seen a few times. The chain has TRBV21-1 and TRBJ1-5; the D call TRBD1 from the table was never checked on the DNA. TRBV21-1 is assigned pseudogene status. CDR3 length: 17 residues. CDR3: CASTLNERQGGNQPQHF. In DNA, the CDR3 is TGTGCCAGCACTCTAAATGAGAGACAGGGGGGCAATCAGCCCCAGCATTTT.

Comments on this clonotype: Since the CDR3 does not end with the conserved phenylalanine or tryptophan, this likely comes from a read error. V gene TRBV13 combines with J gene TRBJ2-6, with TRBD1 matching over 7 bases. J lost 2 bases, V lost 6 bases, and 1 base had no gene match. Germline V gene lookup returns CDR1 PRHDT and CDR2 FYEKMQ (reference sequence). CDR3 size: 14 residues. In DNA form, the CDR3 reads TGTGCCAGCAGTCAGGGGGCTGGGGCCAACGTCCTGACTTAC. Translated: CASSQGAGANVLTY.

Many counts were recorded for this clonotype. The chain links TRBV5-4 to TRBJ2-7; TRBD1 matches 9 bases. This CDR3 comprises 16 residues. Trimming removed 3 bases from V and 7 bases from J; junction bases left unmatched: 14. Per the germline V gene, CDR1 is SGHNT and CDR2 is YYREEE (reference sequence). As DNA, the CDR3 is TGTGCCAGCAGCTACTCCCCCCGGGACAGGGTGGATGAGCAGTACTTC. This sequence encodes CASSYSPRDRVDEQYF.

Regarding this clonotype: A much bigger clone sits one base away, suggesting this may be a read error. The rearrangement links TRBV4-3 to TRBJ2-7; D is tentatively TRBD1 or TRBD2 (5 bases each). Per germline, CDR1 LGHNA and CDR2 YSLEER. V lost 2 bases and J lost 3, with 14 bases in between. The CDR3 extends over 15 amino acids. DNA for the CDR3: TGCGCCAGCAGCCAATTAACCTGGGGGAACTACGAGCAGTACTTC. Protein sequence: CASSQLTWGNYEQYF.

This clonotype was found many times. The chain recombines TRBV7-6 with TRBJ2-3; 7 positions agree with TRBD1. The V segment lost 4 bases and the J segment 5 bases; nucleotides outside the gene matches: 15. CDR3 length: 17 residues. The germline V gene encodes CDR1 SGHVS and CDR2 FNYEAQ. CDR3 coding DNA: TGTGCCAGCAGCTCGCGTTGGGCAGGGGGTAATATAGATACGCAGTATTTT. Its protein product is CASSSRWAGGNIDTQYF. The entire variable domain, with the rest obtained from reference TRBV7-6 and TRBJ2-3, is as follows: GAGVSQSPRYKVTKRGQDVALRCDPISGHVSLYWYRQALGQGPEFLTYFNYEAQQDKSGLPNDRFSAERPEGSISTLTIQRTEQRDSAMYRCASSSRWAGGNIDTQYFGPGTRLTVL.